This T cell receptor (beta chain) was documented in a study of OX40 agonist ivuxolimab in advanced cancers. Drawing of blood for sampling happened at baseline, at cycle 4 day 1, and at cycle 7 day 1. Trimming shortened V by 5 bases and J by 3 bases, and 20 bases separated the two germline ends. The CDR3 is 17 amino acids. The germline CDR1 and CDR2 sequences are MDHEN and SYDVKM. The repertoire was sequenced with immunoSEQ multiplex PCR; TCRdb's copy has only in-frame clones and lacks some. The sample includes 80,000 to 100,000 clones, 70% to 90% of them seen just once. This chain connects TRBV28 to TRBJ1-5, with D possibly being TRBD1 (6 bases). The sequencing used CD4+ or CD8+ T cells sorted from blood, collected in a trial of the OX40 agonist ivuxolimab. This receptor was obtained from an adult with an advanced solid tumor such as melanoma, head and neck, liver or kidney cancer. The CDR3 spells CASSRRDTRIPNQPQHF. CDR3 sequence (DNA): TGTGCCAGCAGTCGACGGGACACTAGGATTCCCAATCAGCCCCAGCATTTT.